Sequencing of this T cell receptor (beta chain) was carried out in a study of identical twins. This clonotype has more than one count but fewer than ten. As yet, its antigen is unknown. Study results and caveats: Invariant T cells like MAIT and iNKT could partly confound the zero-insertion analyses. Within beta out-of-frame sequences, the excess sharing observed between twins was weaker. A lower insertion count was a feature of abundant cord blood beta clonotypes, with no such feature in memory repertoires.

Via MiXCR, TCRdb re-called the 5' RACE reads, giving one row per CDR3 protein. Of some 900,000 distinct CDR3 sequences listed, 9% to 15% are singletons. The germline V gene encodes CDR1 SGHRS and CDR2 YFSETQ. The CDR3 is 14 residues long. The V end was cut by 4 bases, the J end by 2 bases, with 13 bases between. The same sample was also studied in work on yellow fever vaccine responses in identical twins.

The sample taken for sequencing was PBMCs. This sequence was found in a woman aged 18 to 35 in good health. The chain couples TRBV5-1 to TRBJ2-7, with D possibly being TRBD1 (5 bases). The CDR3 region is CASSPSQGAYEQYF. In nucleotides, the CDR3 is TGCGCCAGCAGCCCCTCCCAGGGTGCCTACGAGCAGTACTTC.